This entry is about one T cell receptor beta chain. Its antigen is still unknown. This record belongs to a study of identical twins. Whole-study findings and limits: Conclusions relied on cross-sectional statistical analysis, not following the same donors.

MiXCR was run by TCRdb on the 5' RACE reads, yielding one entry per CDR3 protein. The sample yields more than 600,000 distinct CDR3 sequences, about 20% seen once. Germline values: CDR1 DFQATT, CDR2 SNEGSKA (reference sequence). The CDR3 extends over 12 amino acids. Deletions cut 6 bases from V and 5 bases from J, with 13 bases between. The same sample was also used in a study of T cells expressing NK-cell markers. That publication notes: In a group of 5 or 6 donors, dominant NKG2C+ clonotypes represented about 1.0-7.5% of CD8+ T cells.

Sequenced material: PBMCs. The chain carries TRBV20-1 and TRBJ1-1; a possible D gene is TRBD1 (5 bases). This receptor was identified in a woman aged 18 to 35 in good health. The CDR3 nucleotides read TGCAGTGCCTTCGGGGGGAGGACTGAAGCTTTCTTT. Translated, it gives CSAFGGRTEAFF.